What follows describes a single TCR beta chain. What it recognizes is unknown. Germline loops: CDR1 ENHRY, CDR2 SYGVKD. This CDR3 has 14 amino acids. V was pared by 7 bases and J by 0 bases, with 10 bases between. This specimen belongs to a study of shared clonotypes between healthy human individuals. Background on the study: Contributing individuals were a couple of females and three males aged 18 to 49.

Positive CCR7 selection of CD45RO-negative cells yielded the naive CD8 cells, and terminally differentiated effector memory CD45RA+ cells were excluded. Adult donors, all healthy and HIV-negative, had no recent acute infections or vaccinations. Points from the study as a whole: Rarefaction showed that sequencing of sorted subsets was incomplete (despite large depth). A small donor pool kept down the genetic and exposure-history diversity that was represented.

The data were produced by immunoSEQ multiplex PCR, yet TCRdb's version contains in-frame clones alone and is incomplete. The sample records over 2,000,000 clones, around 93% being singletons. The sample consisted of naive CD8+ T cells from PBMCs. The V gene is TRBV10-3, the J gene TRBJ1-3, with a possible D match to TRBD1 (5 bases). The TCR was taken from a man aged 18 to 30 in good health. Some clones in this sample may be carry-over from other donors' samples. CDR3 nucleotides: TGTGCCATCACCATGGACATCTCTGGAAACACCATATATTTT. Its translation: CAITMDISGNTIYF.